Below are 5 T cell receptor beta chains sequenced from a single sample in a study of T cells after yellow fever vaccination. One entry per CDR3 protein, called by TCRdb with MiXCR from the 5' RACE reads. The repertoire holds hundreds of thousands of distinct CDR3 sequences, with around 20% as singletons. The sample consisted of PBMCs, taken before the yellow fever booster vaccination. The receptors originated from a man between 18 and 35 years old who received the YFV17D yellow fever vaccine.

This clonotype was found a few times. The V gene is TRBV12-3 or TRBV12-4, the J gene TRBJ2-2; D gene ambiguous. The CDR3 covers 14 residues. Trimming pared 5 bases from V and 0 bases from J, leaving 7 bases between. The CDR3 loop reads CASSPFANTGELFF. The CDR3 nucleotides are TGTGCCAGCAGTCCCTTCGCGAACACCGGGGAGCTGTTTTTT.

V is TRBV29-1 and J is TRBJ2-2; possible D gene TRBD1, 6 bases. The germline V and J ends were trimmed by 4 bases and 2 bases, with 14 bases remaining between them. The CDR3 runs 15 residues. In germline, CDR1 is SQVTM, CDR2 ANQGSEA. The CDR3 sequence is CSVGEQGFNTGELFF. The DNA for the CDR3 is TGCAGCGTTGGAGAACAGGGATTCAACACCGGGGAGCTGTTTTTT.

This chain joins TRBV6-2 or TRBV6-3 and TRBJ2-2, with D uncertain. The CDR3 runs 12 residues. V lost 8 bases and J 6 bases, leaving 10 bases between the germline ends. Germline CDR1 MNHEY, CDR2 SVGEGT. CDR3 residues: CASGWGPGELFF. Written as DNA, the CDR3 is TGTGCCAGCGGATGGGGTCCCGGGGAGCTGTTTTTT.

V gene TRBV12-3 or TRBV12-4 combines with J gene TRBJ1-1; TRBD1 might be the D (5 bases). V lost 7 bases and J 4 bases, leaving 13 bases between the germline ends. The CDR3 runs 13 residues. The CDR3 DNA follows: TGTGCCAGCATCGAGGCCCAGGGCACTGAAGCTTTCTTT. It specifies CASIEAQGTEAFF.

The chain joins TRBV7-3 to TRBJ2-3; TRBD2 matches 7 bases. V gave up 1 base and J gave up 3 bases; unmatched junction bases: 4. Germline CDR1 reads SGHTA; CDR2 reads FQGTGA. The CDR3 is made up of 15 amino acids. The CDR3 loop is CASSLMVGGTDTQYF. CDR3 coding DNA: TGTGCCAGCAGCTTAATGGTGGGGGGGACAGATACGCAGTATTTT.